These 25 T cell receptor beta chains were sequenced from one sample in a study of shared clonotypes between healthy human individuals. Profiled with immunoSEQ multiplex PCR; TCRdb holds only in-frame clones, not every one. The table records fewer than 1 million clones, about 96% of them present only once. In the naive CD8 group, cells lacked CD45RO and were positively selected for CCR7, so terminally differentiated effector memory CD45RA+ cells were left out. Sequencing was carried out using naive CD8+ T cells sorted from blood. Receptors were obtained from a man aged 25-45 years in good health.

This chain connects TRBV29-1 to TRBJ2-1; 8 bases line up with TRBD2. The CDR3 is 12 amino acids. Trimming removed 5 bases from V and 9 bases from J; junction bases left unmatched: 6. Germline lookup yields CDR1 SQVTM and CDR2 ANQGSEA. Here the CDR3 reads CSVKREKTEQFF. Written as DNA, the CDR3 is TGCAGCGTTAAGCGGGAGAAGACTGAGCAGTTCTTC.

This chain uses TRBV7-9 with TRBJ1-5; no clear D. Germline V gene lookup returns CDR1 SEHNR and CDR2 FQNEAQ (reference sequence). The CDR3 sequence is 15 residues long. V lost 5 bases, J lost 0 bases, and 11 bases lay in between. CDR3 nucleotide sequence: TGTGCCAGCAGCCAGGACGGCCATAGCAATCAGCCCCAGCATTTT. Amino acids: CASSQDGHSNQPQHF.

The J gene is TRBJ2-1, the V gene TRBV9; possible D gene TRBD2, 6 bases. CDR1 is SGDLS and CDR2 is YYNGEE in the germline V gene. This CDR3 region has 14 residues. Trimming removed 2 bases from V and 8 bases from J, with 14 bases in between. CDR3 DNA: TGTGCCAGCAGCGTTGGGGGAGGCCAAGATGAGCAGTTCTTC. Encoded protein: CASSVGGGQDEQFF.

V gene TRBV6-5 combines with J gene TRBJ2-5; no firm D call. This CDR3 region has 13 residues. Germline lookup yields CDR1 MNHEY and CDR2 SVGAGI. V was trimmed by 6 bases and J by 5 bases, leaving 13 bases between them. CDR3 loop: CASSPNPRETQYF. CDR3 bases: TGTGCCAGCAGCCCAAACCCACGCGAGACCCAGTACTTC.

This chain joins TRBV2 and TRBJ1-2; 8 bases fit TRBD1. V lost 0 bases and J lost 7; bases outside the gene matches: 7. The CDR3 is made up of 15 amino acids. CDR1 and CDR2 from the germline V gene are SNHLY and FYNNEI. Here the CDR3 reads CASSEARAGGIGYTF. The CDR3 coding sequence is TGTGCCAGCAGTGAAGCGCGAGCAGGGGGCATTGGCTACACCTTC. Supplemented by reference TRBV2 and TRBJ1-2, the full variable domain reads EPEVTQTPSHQVTQMGQEVILRCVPISNHLYFYWYRQILGQKVEFLVSFYNNEISEKSEIFDDQFSVERPDGSNFTLKIRSTKLEDSAMYFCASSEARAGGIGYTFGSGTRLTVV.

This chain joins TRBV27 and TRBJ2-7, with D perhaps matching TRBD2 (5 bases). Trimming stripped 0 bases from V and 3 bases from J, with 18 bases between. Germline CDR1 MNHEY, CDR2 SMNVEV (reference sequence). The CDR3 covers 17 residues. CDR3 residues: CASSLSVATRGFYEQYF. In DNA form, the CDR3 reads TGTGCCAGCAGTTTATCGGTGGCAACACGGGGATTCTACGAGCAGTACTTC.

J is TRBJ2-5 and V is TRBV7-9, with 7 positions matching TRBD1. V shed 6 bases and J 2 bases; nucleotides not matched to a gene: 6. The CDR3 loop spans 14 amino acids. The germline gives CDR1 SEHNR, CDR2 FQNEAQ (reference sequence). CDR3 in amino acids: CASRTTGLQETQYF. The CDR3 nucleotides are TGTGCCAGCAGGACGACAGGGCTTCAAGAGACCCAGTACTTC.

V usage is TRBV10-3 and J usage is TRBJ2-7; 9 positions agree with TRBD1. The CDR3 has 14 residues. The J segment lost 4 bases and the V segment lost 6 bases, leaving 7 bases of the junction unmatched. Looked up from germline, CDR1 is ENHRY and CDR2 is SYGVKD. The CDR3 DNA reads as TGTGCCATCAGGGACCCGGGACAGGGTTACGAGCAGTACTTC. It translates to CAIRDPGQGYEQYF.

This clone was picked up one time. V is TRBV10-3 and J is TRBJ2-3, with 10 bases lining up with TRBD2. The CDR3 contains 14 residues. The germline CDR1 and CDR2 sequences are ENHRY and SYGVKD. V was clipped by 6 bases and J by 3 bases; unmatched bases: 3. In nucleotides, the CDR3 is TGTGCCATCAGGGAGCGGGAGGGGACAGATACGCAGTATTTT. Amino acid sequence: CAIREREGTDTQYF.

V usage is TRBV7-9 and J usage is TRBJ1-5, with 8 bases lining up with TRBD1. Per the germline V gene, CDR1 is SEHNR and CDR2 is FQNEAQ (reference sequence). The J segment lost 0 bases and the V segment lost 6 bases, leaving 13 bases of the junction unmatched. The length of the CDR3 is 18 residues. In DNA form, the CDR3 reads TGTGCCAGCAGGCTCAGGGGTCGGGACAGGTATAGCAATCAGCCCCAGCATTTT. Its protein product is CASRLRGRDRYSNQPQHF.

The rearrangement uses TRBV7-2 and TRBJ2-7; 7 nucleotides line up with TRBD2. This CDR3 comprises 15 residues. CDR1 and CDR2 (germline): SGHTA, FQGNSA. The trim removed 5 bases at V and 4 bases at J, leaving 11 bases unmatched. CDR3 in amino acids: CASSPAGEEAYEQYF. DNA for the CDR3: TGTGCCAGCAGCCCCGCGGGGGAAGAAGCGTACGAGCAGTACTTC.

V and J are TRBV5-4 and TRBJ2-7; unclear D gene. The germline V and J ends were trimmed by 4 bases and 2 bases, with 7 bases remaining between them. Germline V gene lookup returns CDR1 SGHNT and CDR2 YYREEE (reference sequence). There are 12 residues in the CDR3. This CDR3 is CASSVGTYEQYF. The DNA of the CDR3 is TGTGCCAGCAGCGTAGGGACCTACGAGCAGTACTTC.

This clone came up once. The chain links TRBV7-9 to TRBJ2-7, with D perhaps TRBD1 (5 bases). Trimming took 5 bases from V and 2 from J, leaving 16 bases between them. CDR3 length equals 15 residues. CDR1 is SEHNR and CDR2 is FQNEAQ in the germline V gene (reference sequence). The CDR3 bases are TGTGCCAGCAGCACCCCGGGTTTGGGGCCCTACGAGCAGTACTTC. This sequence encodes CASSTPGLGPYEQYF. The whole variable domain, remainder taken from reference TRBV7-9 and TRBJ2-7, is DTGVSQNPRHKITKRGQNVTFRCDPISEHNRLYWYRQTLGQGPEFLTYFQNEAQLEKSRLLSDRFSAERPKGSFSTLEIQRTEQGDSAMYLCASSTPGLGPYEQYFGPGTRLTVT.

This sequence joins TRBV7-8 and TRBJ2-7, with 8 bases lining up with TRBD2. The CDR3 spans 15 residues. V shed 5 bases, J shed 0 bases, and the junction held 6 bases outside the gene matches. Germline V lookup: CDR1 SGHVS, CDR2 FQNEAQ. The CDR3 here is CASSPLAGLSYEQYF. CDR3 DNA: TGTGCCAGCAGCCCCTTAGCGGGACTCTCCTACGAGCAGTACTTC.

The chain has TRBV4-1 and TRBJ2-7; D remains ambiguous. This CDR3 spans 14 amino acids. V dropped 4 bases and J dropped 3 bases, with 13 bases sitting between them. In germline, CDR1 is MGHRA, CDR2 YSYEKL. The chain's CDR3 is CASSPTLGLYEQYF. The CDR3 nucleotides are TGCGCCAGCAGCCCGACCCTTGGCCTCTACGAGCAGTACTTC.

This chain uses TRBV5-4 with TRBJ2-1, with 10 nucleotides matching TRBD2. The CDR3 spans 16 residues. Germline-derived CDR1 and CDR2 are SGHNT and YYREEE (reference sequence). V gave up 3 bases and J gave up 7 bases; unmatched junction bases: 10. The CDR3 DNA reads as TGTGCCAGCAGCTATACCCTAGCGGGAGTAAATAATGAGCAGTTCTTC. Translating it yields CASSYTLAGVNNEQFF.

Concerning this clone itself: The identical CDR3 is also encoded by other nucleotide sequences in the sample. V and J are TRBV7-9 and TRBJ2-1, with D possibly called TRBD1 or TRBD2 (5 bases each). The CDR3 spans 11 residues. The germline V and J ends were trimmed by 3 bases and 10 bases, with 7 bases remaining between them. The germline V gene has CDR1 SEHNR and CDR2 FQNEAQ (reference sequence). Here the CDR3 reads CASSLRGEQFF. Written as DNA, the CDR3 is TGTGCCAGCAGCTTGAGGGGAGAGCAGTTCTTC.

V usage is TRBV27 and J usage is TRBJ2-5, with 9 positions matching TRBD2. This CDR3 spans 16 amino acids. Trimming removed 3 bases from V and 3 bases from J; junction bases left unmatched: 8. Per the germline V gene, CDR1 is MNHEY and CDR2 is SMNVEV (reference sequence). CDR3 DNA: TGTGCCAGCAGTTTCATGGCGGGAGGGGTAAAAGAGACCCAGTACTTC. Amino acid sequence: CASSFMAGGVKETQYF.

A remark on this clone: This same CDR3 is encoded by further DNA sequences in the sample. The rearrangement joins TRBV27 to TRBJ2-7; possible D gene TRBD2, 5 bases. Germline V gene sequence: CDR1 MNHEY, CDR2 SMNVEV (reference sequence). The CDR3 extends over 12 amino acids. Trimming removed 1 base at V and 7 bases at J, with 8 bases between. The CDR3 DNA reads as TGTGCCAGCAGTTTATACGGGGATGAGCAGTACTTC. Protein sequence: CASSLYGDEQYF.

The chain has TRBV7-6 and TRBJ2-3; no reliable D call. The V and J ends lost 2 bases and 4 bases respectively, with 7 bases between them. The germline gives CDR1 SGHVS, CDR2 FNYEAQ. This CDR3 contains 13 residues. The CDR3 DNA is TGTGCCAGCAGCTTAAGCTTAGCAGATACGCAGTATTTT. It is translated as CASSLSLADTQYF.

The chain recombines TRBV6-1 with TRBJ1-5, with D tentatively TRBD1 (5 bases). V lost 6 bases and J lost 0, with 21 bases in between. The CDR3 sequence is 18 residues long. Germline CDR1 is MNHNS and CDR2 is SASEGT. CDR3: CASSESKGKGYSNQPQHF. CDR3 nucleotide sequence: TGTGCCAGCAGCGAAAGTAAGGGAAAGGGGTATAGCAATCAGCCCCAGCATTTT.

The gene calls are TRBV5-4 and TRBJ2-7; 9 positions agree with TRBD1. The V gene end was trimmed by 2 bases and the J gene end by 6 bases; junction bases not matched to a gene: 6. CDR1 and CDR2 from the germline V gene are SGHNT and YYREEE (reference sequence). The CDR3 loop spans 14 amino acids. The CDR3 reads CASSFGTGMVEQYF. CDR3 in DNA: TGTGCCAGCAGCTTTGGGACAGGGATGGTCGAGCAGTACTTC.

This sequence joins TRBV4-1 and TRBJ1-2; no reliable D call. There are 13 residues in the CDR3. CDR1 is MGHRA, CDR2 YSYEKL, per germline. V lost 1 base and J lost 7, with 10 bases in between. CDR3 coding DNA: TGCGCCAGCAGCCAAGTTAACACCGGTGGCTACACCTTC. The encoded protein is CASSQVNTGGYTF.

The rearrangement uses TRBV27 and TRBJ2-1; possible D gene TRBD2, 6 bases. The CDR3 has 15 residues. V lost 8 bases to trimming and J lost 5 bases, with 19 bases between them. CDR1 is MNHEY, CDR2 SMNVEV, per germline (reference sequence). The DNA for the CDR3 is TGTGCCAGCGGAAATGCCGGGACTGGTAACAATGAGCAGTTCTTC. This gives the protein CASGNAGTGNNEQFF.

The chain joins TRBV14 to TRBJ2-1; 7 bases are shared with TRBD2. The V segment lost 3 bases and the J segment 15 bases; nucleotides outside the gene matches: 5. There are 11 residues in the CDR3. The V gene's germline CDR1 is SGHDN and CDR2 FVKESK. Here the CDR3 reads CASSHGGLPFF. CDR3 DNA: TGTGCCAGCAGCCACGGGGGGTTGCCGTTCTTC.